Following are 28 T cell receptor beta chains from one sample sequenced in a study of shared clonotypes between healthy human individuals. Selected positively for CCR7 and CD45RO-negative, naive CD8 cells excluded terminally differentiated effector memory CD45RA+ cells. Clones were sequenced by immunoSEQ multiplex PCR, and TCRdb holds only the in-frame ones, with some missing. Counted here are about 2.1 million clones, around 95% occurring once; the ten biggest clones make up more than 1.5%. Sequenced sample: naive CD8+ T cells from PBMCs. Source of these receptors: a man aged 18 to 30 in good health. Some clones in this sample may be carry-over from other donors' samples.

As regards this clone: Other nucleotide sequences in the sample specify the same CDR3. J is TRBJ2-7 and V is TRBV9; a possible D gene is TRBD2 (6 bases). Germline CDR1 reads SGDLS; CDR2 reads YYNGEE. Trimming took off 1 base at V and 3 bases at J, with 11 bases between the two ends. The CDR3 contains 14 residues. In nucleotides, the CDR3 is TGTGCCAGCAGCGTAACGGGAGCTAGCTACGAGCAGTACTTC. Translating it yields CASSVTGASYEQYF.

The J gene is TRBJ2-3, the V gene TRBV10-2; 8 nucleotides agree with TRBD1. This CDR3 is 15 amino acids long. V shed 8 bases and J 5 bases; nucleotides not matched to a gene: 12. CDR1 is WSHSY, CDR2 SAAADI, per germline. The CDR3 coding sequence is TGCGCCAGCCGGACAGGGCTGGGAGATGGAGATACGCAGTATTTT. Amino acids: CASRTGLGDGDTQYF.

The chain carries TRBV6-5 and TRBJ2-7; 9 nucleotides align to TRBD2. J was trimmed by 6 bases and V by 2 bases; bases with no gene match: 11. The CDR3 runs to 16 residues. Germline CDR1 is MNHEY and CDR2 is SVGAGI. The CDR3 DNA follows: TGTGCCAGCAGTTACAATTTCGTAGCGGGAGTACCCGAGCAGTACTTC. Its translation is CASSYNFVAGVPEQYF.

This chain uses TRBV27 with TRBJ2-1; D unclear. With 3 bases removed from V and 8 bases from J, the gap between germline ends came to 8 bases. The CDR3 loop spans 12 amino acids. CDR1 and CDR2 from the germline V gene are MNHEY and SMNVEV (reference sequence). The CDR3 loop reads CASSFNGDEQFF. DNA for the CDR3: TGTGCCAGCAGTTTTAATGGCGATGAGCAGTTCTTC.

This clone has just a few counts. The CDR3 DNA is TGTGCCAGCAGCTCCTTGCTAGCGCTGAACACCGGGGAGCTGTTTTTT. Encoded protein: CASSSLLALNTGELFF. The chain employs TRBV5-4 and TRBJ2-2; possibly TRBD2 for D (6 bases). Trimming took off 3 bases at V and 1 base at J, with 13 bases between the two ends. The germline V gene has CDR1 SGHNT and CDR2 YYREEE (reference sequence). CDR3 size: 16 residues.

The V gene is TRBV7-2, the J gene TRBJ2-2; D gene unclear. The germline V gene has CDR1 SGHTA and CDR2 FQGNSA. V shed 5 bases and J shed 7 bases, with 17 bases lying between them. This CDR3 comprises 15 residues. The CDR3 nucleotides are TGTGCCAGCAGCCCCATGCGACCTATCGGCGGGGAGCTGTTTTTT. Translated: CASSPMRPIGGELFF.

This clone occurred once. This chain connects TRBV6-1 to TRBJ1-2; 9 positions agree with TRBD1. The length of the CDR3 is 12 residues. V lost 7 bases to trimming and J lost 5 bases; unmatched junction nucleotides: 2. CDR1 is MNHNS and CDR2 is SASEGT in the germline V gene. CDR3 DNA: TGTGCCAGCATCGGGACAGGGTATGGCTACACCTTC. Protein sequence: CASIGTGYGYTF.

The sample holds one count of this clone. The CDR3 DNA is TGTGCCAGCAGCCAAGCCCCGGGCCCAAGCACAGATACGCAGTATTTT. This codes for CASSQAPGPSTDTQYF. V is TRBV4-2 and J is TRBJ2-3, with D unclear. The CDR3 sequence is 16 residues long. CDR1 and CDR2 from the germline V gene are LGHNA and YNFKEQ. Trimming left V 1 base short and J 0 bases short, with 11 bases between.

The chain has TRBV9 and TRBJ2-5, with 9 nucleotides matching TRBD2. V shed 2 bases and J 5 bases; nucleotides not matched to a gene: 7. The CDR3 extends over 15 amino acids. Germline values: CDR1 SGDLS, CDR2 YYNGEE. Here the CDR3 DNA reads TGTGCCAGCAGCGTCGAGACTAGCGGCAGGGAGACCCAGTACTTC. Protein product: CASSVETSGRETQYF.

The chain links TRBV2 to TRBJ1-1, with a tentative D call TRBD1 (5 bases). The CDR3 loop spans 12 amino acids. Germline V gene data show CDR1 as SNHLY and CDR2 as FYNNEI. V was clipped by 3 bases and J by 7 bases, with 9 bases between them. The CDR3 bases are TGTGCCAGCAGTGAGTGGGGCCTTGAAGCTTTCTTT. It encodes CASSEWGLEAFF.

CDR3 residues: CASSFRLVTGELFF. DNA of the CDR3: TGTGCCAGCAGTTTTAGGCTAGTCACCGGGGAGCTGTTTTTT. J is TRBJ2-2 and V is TRBV28; no firm D call. The germline V gene has CDR1 MDHEN and CDR2 SYDVKM. Between the trimmed V and J ends, which lost 3 bases and 4 bases, there was a span of 9 bases. The CDR3 runs to 14 residues.

The CDR3 loop reads CATRGHRTNEKLFF. DNA for the CDR3: TGTGCCACCAGGGGTCACCGGACTAATGAAAAACTGTTTTTT. The V and J genes are TRBV15 and TRBJ1-4; D uncertain. Trimming cost V 6 bases and J 2 bases, with 10 bases left between them. Germline V gives CDR1 LNHNV, CDR2 YYDKDF (reference sequence). The CDR3 length is 14 residues.

The rearrangement links TRBV29-1 to TRBJ2-7; D may be TRBD2 (5 bases). Germline-derived CDR1 and CDR2 are SQVTM and ANQGSEA. This CDR3 has 14 residues. V gave up 4 bases and J gave up 1 base, with 14 bases separating them. Here the CDR3 reads CSVVTVDLSYEQYF. The CDR3 coding sequence is TGCAGCGTTGTAACTGTGGACTTGTCCTACGAGCAGTACTTC.

This chain connects TRBV5-4 to TRBJ2-3, with a weak D call TRBD1 (6 bases). V was shortened by 1 base and J by 5 bases, with 14 bases between the two germline ends. CDR1 and CDR2 from the germline V gene are SGHNT and YYREEE (reference sequence). The CDR3 consists of 15 residues. The DNA for the CDR3 is TGTGCCAGCAGCTTGATGGCAGGGGTGGGAGATACGCAGTATTTT. Translating gives CASSLMAGVGDTQYF. Based on the CDR3 plus reference TRBV5-4 and TRBJ2-3, the full variable domain is ETGVTQSPTHLIKTRGQQVTLRCSSQSGHNTVSWYQQALGQGPQFIFQYYREEENGRGNFPPRFSGLQFPNYSSELNVNALELDDSALYLCASSLMAGVGDTQYFGPGTRLTVL.

This sequence joins TRBV28 and TRBJ2-2; 8 bases agree with TRBD1. V lost 4 bases to trimming and J lost 2 bases; unmatched junction nucleotides: 3. Germline lookup yields CDR1 MDHEN and CDR2 SYDVKM. This CDR3 region has 15 residues. The CDR3 loop reads CASSWTGPNTGELFF. In nucleotides, the CDR3 is TGTGCCAGCAGTTGGACAGGGCCTAACACCGGGGAGCTGTTTTTT.

The chain combines TRBV27 with TRBJ1-1, with D maybe TRBD1 (5 bases). Germline CDR1 is MNHEY and CDR2 is SMNVEV (reference sequence). The V and J ends lost 0 bases and 10 bases respectively, with 12 bases between them. The CDR3 consists of 13 residues. The CDR3 reads CASSLSGPRGAFF. The CDR3 bases are TGTGCCAGCAGTTTATCGGGACCCCGAGGAGCTTTCTTT.

For this clone: The sample holds other DNA sequences that translate to the same CDR3. The gene calls are TRBV15 and TRBJ2-1; tentatively, D is TRBD1 (5 bases). V lost 5 bases and J 6 bases, leaving 14 bases between the germline ends. This CDR3 has 14 residues. Germline V gives CDR1 LNHNV, CDR2 YYDKDF (reference sequence). The CDR3 nucleotides are TGTGCCACCAGCCCCAGGGTTTCAACCAATGAGCAGTTCTTC. Amino acids: CATSPRVSTNEQFF.

The J gene is TRBJ1-2, the V gene TRBV29-1; 10 bases line up with TRBD1. This CDR3 has 13 amino acids. Germline CDR1 is SQVTM and CDR2 is ANQGSEA. V lost 6 bases, J lost 5 bases, and 6 bases stayed unmatched. Here the CDR3 DNA reads TGCAGCGTGTCTGGGACAGGGGAGTATGGCTACACCTTC. Translation gives CSVSGTGEYGYTF.

The CDR3 is CASSIDRVGRGPEAFF. The CDR3 coding sequence is TGTGCCAGTAGTATAGATCGTGTGGGCAGGGGCCCTGAAGCTTTCTTT. The rearrangement joins TRBV19 to TRBJ1-1; possibly TRBD1 for D (6 bases). The CDR3 spans 16 residues. CDR1 and CDR2 from the germline V gene are LNHDA and SQIVND (reference sequence). V shed 0 bases and J shed 6 bases, with 17 bases lying between them.

This chain connects TRBV14 to TRBJ2-7, with 9 bases lining up with TRBD1. The CDR3 spans 14 residues. Unmatched junction bases numbered 3, after V lost 4 bases and J lost 2 bases. The germline gives CDR1 SGHDN, CDR2 FVKESK. CDR3 residues: CASSRDRVPYEQYF. Written as DNA, the CDR3 is TGTGCCAGCAGCCGGGACAGGGTCCCCTACGAGCAGTACTTC. Full variable domain (remainder filled in from reference TRBV14 and TRBJ2-7): EAGVTQFPSHSVIEKGQTVTLRCDPISGHDNLYWYRRVMGKEIKFLLHFVKESKQDESGMPNNRFLAERTGGTYSTLKVQPAELEDSGVYFCASSRDRVPYEQYFGPGTRLTVT.

The chain has TRBV30 and TRBJ2-2; D perhaps matches TRBD1 (6 bases). Germline CDR1 is GTSNPN and CDR2 is SVGIG (reference sequence). The CDR3 is made up of 14 amino acids. For the CDR3, the DNA is TGTGCGTGTCCGGGACAACTGGGCACCGGGGAGCTGTTTTTT. Encoded protein: CACPGQLGTGELFF.

CDR3 sequence reads: CASSPRQGKNTEAFF. In DNA form, the CDR3 reads TGTGCCAGTAGTCCCCGTCAGGGCAAGAACACTGAAGCTTTCTTT. V and J are TRBV19 and TRBJ1-1, with a possible D match to TRBD1 (5 bases). Trimming pared 5 bases from V and 1 base from J, leaving 14 bases between. Germline V lookup: CDR1 LNHDA, CDR2 SQIVND (reference sequence). This CDR3 is built from 15 residues.

In nucleotides, the CDR3 is TGCGCCAGCAGGGAGGGAGGAACCGGGGAGCTGTTTTTT. It is translated as CASREGGTGELFF. The chain employs TRBV10-2 and TRBJ2-2; possible D gene TRBD2, 6 bases. Trimming removed 6 bases at V and 5 bases at J, with 10 bases between. This CDR3 is built from 13 residues. CDR1 is WSHSY, CDR2 SAAADI, per germline.

The genes are TRBV6-1 and TRBJ2-1; TRBD2 matches 12 bases. J was trimmed by 8 bases and V by 0 bases; bases with no gene match: 8. This CDR3 has 17 residues. The germline gives CDR1 MNHNS, CDR2 SASEGT. CDR3 residues: CASSEAHPSGRVDEQFF. The CDR3 coding sequence is TGTGCCAGCAGTGAAGCCCACCCTAGCGGGAGGGTCGATGAGCAGTTCTTC.

This chain connects TRBV27 to TRBJ2-3; no reliable D call. The CDR3 is made up of 14 amino acids. CDR1 is MNHEY, CDR2 SMNVEV, per germline (reference sequence). Trimming cost V 0 bases and J 10 bases, with 14 bases left between them. In DNA form, the CDR3 reads TGTGCCAGCAGTTTATCGAGTTACCGGTTTTCGCAGTATTTT. It yields the protein CASSLSSYRFSQYF.

This chain uses TRBV5-6 with TRBJ1-1; D might be TRBD1 (6 bases). Germline V gene lookup returns CDR1 SGHDT and CDR2 YYEEEE. The CDR3 sequence is 14 residues long. Trimming pared 6 bases from V and 4 bases from J, leaving 16 bases between. The CDR3 region is CASILQGWATEAFF. CDR3 coding DNA: TGTGCCAGCATACTACAGGGTTGGGCCACTGAAGCTTTCTTT. The whole variable domain, filled in from reference TRBV5-6 and TRBJ1-1, reads DAGVTQSPTHLIKTRGQQVTLRCSPKSGHDTVSWYQQALGQGPQFIFQYYEEEERQRGNFPDRFSGHQFPNYSSELNVNALLLGDSALYLCASILQGWATEAFFGQGTRLTVV.

A single count supports this clone. The chain combines TRBV4-3 with TRBJ1-5, with unresolved D. Trimming took off 0 bases at V and 1 base at J, with 13 bases between the two ends. The CDR3 spans 17 residues. The V gene's germline CDR1 is LGHNA and CDR2 YSLEER. The chain's CDR3 is CASSQEYLGLSNQPQHF. The CDR3 region has the DNA TGCGCCAGCAGCCAAGAATATCTAGGGTTGAGCAATCAGCCCCAGCATTTT.

The chain joins TRBV9 to TRBJ2-7; D is uncertain. Germline V gives CDR1 SGDLS, CDR2 YYNGEE. This CDR3 region has 13 residues. V lost 5 bases and J lost 6, with 15 bases in between. The CDR3 DNA follows: TGTGCCAGCAGAAAATCCCTAGACGGCGAGCAGTACTTC. Its protein is CASRKSLDGEQYF.